The rows below give T cell receptor beta chains drawn from one sample of a study of cytomegalovirus exposure and HLA in healthy donors. TCRdb's table, derived via immunoSEQ multiplex PCR, lists solely in-frame clones and lacks some. Here the sample spans some 160,000 clones, approximately 80% being singletons. The sample comprised PBMCs. The receptors here all came from a woman aged 40 to 49 in good health and CMV-seropositive. The CDR3 runs from the conserved cysteine through the conserved F or W. Each record gives: CDR3 protein, CDR3 DNA, V gene, clone size, J gene, CDR3 length, D gene. The D gene is left open where the match is weak. Only part of the rows carry a size: once, few, many, or a class if the clone is expanded.

CDR3 protein: CTSSRQGFDGYTF; CDR3 DNA: TGCACCAGCAGTAGACAGGGTTTCGATGGCTACACCTTC; V gene: TRBV1; clone size: NA; J gene: TRBJ1-2; CDR3 length: 13; D gene: NA
CDR3 protein: CAVEETQYF; CDR3 DNA: TGTGCCGTAGAAGAGACCCAGTACTTC; V gene: TRBV7-9; clone size: once; J gene: TRBJ2-5; CDR3 length: 9; D gene: NA
CDR3 protein: CASSSNRGNTEAFF; CDR3 DNA: TGTGCCAGCAGCTCTAACAGGGGCAACACTGAAGCTTTCTTT; V gene: TRBV11-2; clone size: NA; J gene: TRBJ1-1; CDR3 length: 14; D gene: TRBD1
CDR3 protein: CASSEGGTGTGYTF; CDR3 DNA: TGCGCCAGCAGTGAAGGGGGGACAGGGACTGGCTACACCTTC; V gene: TRBV10-2; clone size: once; J gene: TRBJ1-2; CDR3 length: 14; D gene: TRBD1
CDR3 protein: CASSGGNTIYF; CDR3 DNA: TGTGCCAGCAGTGGCGGAAACACCATATATTTT; V gene: TRBV6-6; clone size: NA; J gene: TRBJ1-3; CDR3 length: 11; D gene: NA
CDR3 protein: CASTLGQGWDEQFF; CDR3 DNA: TGTGCCAGCACCCTCGGACAGGGGTGGGATGAGCAGTTCTTC; V gene: TRBV9; clone size: NA; J gene: TRBJ2-1; CDR3 length: 14; D gene: TRBD1
CDR3 protein: CASSYDRLNTEAFF; CDR3 DNA: TGTGCCAGCAGTTATGACAGGCTCAACACTGAAGCTTTCTTT; V gene: TRBV6-5; clone size: NA; J gene: TRBJ1-1; CDR3 length: 14; D gene: NA
CDR3 protein: CASAGGFNPYNEQFF; CDR3 DNA: TGTGCCAGTGCAGGGGGCTTTAATCCCTACAATGAGCAGTTCTTC; V gene: TRBV19; clone size: NA; J gene: TRBJ2-1; CDR3 length: 15; D gene: TRBD1
CDR3 protein: CASSFVGQGPEAFF; CDR3 DNA: TGTGCCAGCAGCTTCGTTGGACAGGGACCTGAAGCTTTCTTT; V gene: TRBV7-9; clone size: few; J gene: TRBJ1-1; CDR3 length: 14; D gene: TRBD1
CDR3 protein: CASSPRGGFSNQPQHF; CDR3 DNA: TGTGCCAGCAGTCCGCGGGGCGGTTTTAGCAATCAGCCCCAGCATTTT; V gene: TRBV7-2; clone size: NA; J gene: TRBJ1-5; CDR3 length: 16; D gene: NA
CDR3 protein: CASTYSQNTEAFF; CDR3 DNA: TGTGCCAGCACTTACTCTCAGAACACTGAAGCTTTCTTT; V gene: TRBV6-6; clone size: NA; J gene: TRBJ1-1; CDR3 length: 13; D gene: NA
CDR3 protein: CASRAGGDTGELFF; CDR3 DNA: TGTGCCAGCAGGGCAGGGGGTGACACCGGGGAGCTGTTTTTT; V gene: TRBV28; clone size: NA; J gene: TRBJ2-2; CDR3 length: 14; D gene: TRBD1
CDR3 protein: CASSAGWGSGRNEQFF; CDR3 DNA: TGTGCCAGCAGCGCCGGCTGGGGTAGCGGGAGAAATGAGCAGTTCTTC; V gene: TRBV7-6; clone size: NA; J gene: TRBJ2-1; CDR3 length: 16; D gene: TRBD2
CDR3 protein: CASSPPRSGMNTEAFF; CDR3 DNA: TGTGCCAGCTCACCACCGAGGTCGGGGATGAACACTGAAGCTTTCTTT; V gene: TRBV18; clone size: NA; J gene: TRBJ1-1; CDR3 length: 16; D gene: NA
CDR3 protein: CASEGLAVYEQYF; CDR3 DNA: TGTGCCAGCGAGGGACTAGCGGTCTACGAGCAGTACTTC; V gene: TRBV6-1; clone size: NA; J gene: TRBJ2-7; CDR3 length: 13; D gene: TRBD2
CDR3 protein: CASRAPWTGLEAFF; CDR3 DNA: TGTGCCAGCAGGGCCCCTTGGACAGGGTTAGAAGCTTTCTTT; V gene: TRBV6-1; clone size: few; J gene: TRBJ1-1; CDR3 length: 14; D gene: TRBD1
CDR3 protein: CASKLAGGRVETQYF; CDR3 DNA: TGTGCCAGCAAACTAGCGGGGGGGCGTGTAGAGACCCAGTACTTC; V gene: TRBV12-1; clone size: NA; J gene: TRBJ2-5; CDR3 length: 15; D gene: NA
CDR3 protein: CASSLNGGDKETQYF; CDR3 DNA: TGTGCCAGCAGCTTAAATGGGGGGGACAAGGAGACCCAGTACTTC; V gene: TRBV7-3; clone size: NA; J gene: TRBJ2-5; CDR3 length: 15; D gene: NA
CDR3 protein: CASSLVPSGSTVTGELFF; CDR3 DNA: TGCGCCAGCAGCTTGGTACCTAGCGGGAGTACGGTCACCGGGGAGCTGTTTTTT; V gene: TRBV5-1; clone size: NA; J gene: TRBJ2-2; CDR3 length: 18; D gene: TRBD2
CDR3 protein: CASSPSSSYEQYF; CDR3 DNA: TGTGCCAGCAGCCCGTCGAGCTCCTACGAGCAGTACTTC; V gene: TRBV11-2; clone size: NA; J gene: TRBJ2-7; CDR3 length: 13; D gene: NA
CDR3 protein: CASSPTGDETQYF; CDR3 DNA: TGTGCCAGCAGCCCGACAGGGGACGAGACCCAGTACTTC; V gene: TRBV27; clone size: NA; J gene: TRBJ2-5; CDR3 length: 13; D gene: TRBD1
CDR3 protein: CASSPLLRGDF; CDR3 DNA: TGTGCCAGCAGTCCTCTTCTACGCGGGGACTTC; V gene: TRBV12-1; clone size: NA; J gene: TRBJ2-7; CDR3 length: 11; D gene: NA
CDR3 protein: CASSTGTGNYEQYF; CDR3 DNA: TGTGCCAGCAGTACCGGGACAGGGAACTACGAGCAGTACTTC; V gene: TRBV2; clone size: NA; J gene: TRBJ2-7; CDR3 length: 14; D gene: TRBD1
CDR3 protein: CASSPGGGFNEQFF; CDR3 DNA: TGTGCCAGCAGCCCCGGCGGGGGTTTCAATGAGCAGTTCTTC; V gene: TRBV9; clone size: NA; J gene: TRBJ2-1; CDR3 length: 14; D gene: TRBD2
CDR3 protein: CASSVSDYGYTF; CDR3 DNA: TGTGCCAGCAGCGTATCTGACTATGGCTACACCTTC; V gene: TRBV9; clone size: NA; J gene: TRBJ1-2; CDR3 length: 12; D gene: NA
CDR3 protein: CASSFGIGYGYTF; CDR3 DNA: TGTGCCAGCAGTTTCGGGATAGGCTATGGCTACACCTTC; V gene: TRBV27; clone size: NA; J gene: TRBJ1-2; CDR3 length: 13; D gene: NA
CDR3 protein: CASRSGGSNQPQHF; CDR3 DNA: TGTGCCAGCAGGTCCGGGGGTAGCAATCAGCCCCAGCATTTT; V gene: TRBV28; clone size: once; J gene: TRBJ1-5; CDR3 length: 14; D gene: NA
CDR3 protein: CASSEGTGNSGNTIYF; CDR3 DNA: TGTGCCAGCAGTGAAGGGACAGGGAACTCTGGAAACACCATATATTTT; V gene: TRBV2; clone size: NA; J gene: TRBJ1-3; CDR3 length: 16; D gene: TRBD1
CDR3 protein: CASSEVGQPSTDTQYF; CDR3 DNA: TGTGCCAGCAGTGAAGTCGGACAGCCGAGCACAGATACGCAGTATTTT; V gene: TRBV2; clone size: NA; J gene: TRBJ2-3; CDR3 length: 16; D gene: NA
CDR3 protein: CASSQKTGLGRSYNSPLHF; CDR3 DNA: TGTGCCAGCAGCCAAAAAACTGGACTCGGAAGGTCCTATAATTCACCCCTCCACTTT; V gene: TRBV14; clone size: few; J gene: TRBJ1-6; CDR3 length: 19; D gene: NA
CDR3 protein: CASSTGYLQPQHF; CDR3 DNA: TGTGCCAGTAGTACAGGGTATCTTCAGCCCCAGCATTTT; V gene: TRBV19; clone size: NA; J gene: TRBJ1-5; CDR3 length: 13; D gene: NA
CDR3 protein: CASSFLPSGRVADTQYF; CDR3 DNA: TGTGCCAGCAGTTTCCTACCTAGCGGGAGGGTCGCAGATACGCAGTATTTT; V gene: TRBV27; clone size: NA; J gene: TRBJ2-3; CDR3 length: 17; D gene: TRBD2
CDR3 protein: CASSLSAGISTDTQYF; CDR3 DNA: TGTGCCAGCAGTTTATCTGCGGGTATAAGCACAGATACGCAGTATTTT; V gene: TRBV27; clone size: NA; J gene: TRBJ2-3; CDR3 length: 16; D gene: NA
CDR3 protein: CASSFLWEFTDTQYF; CDR3 DNA: TGCGCCAGCAGCTTTTTGTGGGAGTTCACAGATACGCAGTATTTT; V gene: TRBV5-1; clone size: NA; J gene: TRBJ2-3; CDR3 length: 15; D gene: NA
CDR3 protein: CAWGANRGRTGYTF; CDR3 DNA: TGTGCCTGGGGAGCGAACAGGGGGCGAACAGGCTACACCTTC; V gene: TRBV30; clone size: NA; J gene: TRBJ1-2; CDR3 length: 14; D gene: TRBD1
CDR3 protein: CATTRDLYNEQFF; CDR3 DNA: TGTGCCACTACCCGGGACTTATACAATGAGCAGTTCTTC; V gene: TRBV28; clone size: NA; J gene: TRBJ2-1; CDR3 length: 13; D gene: NA
CDR3 protein: CASSLSPGEETQYF; CDR3 DNA: TGTGCCAGCAGCTTATCTCCAGGGGAAGAGACCCAGTACTTC; V gene: TRBV7-6; clone size: NA; J gene: TRBJ2-5; CDR3 length: 14; D gene: NA
CDR3 protein: CASVPRTGTGEQYF; CDR3 DNA: TGTGCCAGCGTGCCGAGGACAGGGACGGGGGAGCAGTACTTC; V gene: TRBV2; clone size: NA; J gene: TRBJ2-7; CDR3 length: 14; D gene: TRBD1
CDR3 protein: CSVEERRLNTEAFF; CDR3 DNA: TGCAGCGTTGAAGAGAGGCGATTGAACACTGAAGCTTTCTTT; V gene: TRBV29-1; clone size: NA; J gene: TRBJ1-1; CDR3 length: 14; D gene: NA
CDR3 protein: CASSLVSSYNEQFF; CDR3 DNA: TGCGCCAGCAGCTTGGTGAGCTCCTACAATGAGCAGTTCTTC; V gene: TRBV5-1; clone size: NA; J gene: TRBJ2-1; CDR3 length: 14; D gene: NA
CDR3 protein: CASSPQGVFSGANVLTF; CDR3 DNA: TGTGCCAGCAGCCCGCAGGGGGTCTTTTCTGGGGCCAACGTCCTGACTTTC; V gene: TRBV14; clone size: NA; J gene: TRBJ2-6; CDR3 length: 17; D gene: TRBD1
CDR3 protein: CASSFRGGGETQYF; CDR3 DNA: TGTGCCAGCAGCTTTAGAGGGGGCGGGGAGACCCAGTACTTC; V gene: TRBV7-7; clone size: once; J gene: TRBJ2-5; CDR3 length: 14; D gene: TRBD1
CDR3 protein: CASSQDRVNSPLHF; CDR3 DNA: TGTGCCAGCAGTCAGGACAGAGTTAATTCACCCCTCCACTTT; V gene: TRBV6-5; clone size: NA; J gene: TRBJ1-6; CDR3 length: 14; D gene: NA
CDR3 protein: CASSARDRGHYEQYF; CDR3 DNA: TGTGCCAGCTCAGCCCGGGACAGGGGACACTACGAGCAGTACTTC; V gene: TRBV18; clone size: NA; J gene: TRBJ2-7; CDR3 length: 15; D gene: TRBD1
CDR3 protein: CASSEGTGFGYTF; CDR3 DNA: TGTGCCAGCAGTGAGGGGACAGGTTTCGGCTACACCTTC; V gene: TRBV2; clone size: NA; J gene: TRBJ1-2; CDR3 length: 13; D gene: TRBD1
CDR3 protein: CASSRQGAKNTGELFF; CDR3 DNA: TGTGCCAGCTCCCGACAGGGGGCGAAGAACACCGGGGAGCTGTTTTTT; V gene: TRBV18; clone size: few; J gene: TRBJ2-2; CDR3 length: 16; D gene: TRBD1
CDR3 protein: CASSLGVHHGYTF; CDR3 DNA: TGCGCCAGCAGCTTAGGGGTGCATCATGGCTACACCTTC; V gene: TRBV5-1; clone size: NA; J gene: TRBJ1-2; CDR3 length: 13; D gene: NA
CDR3 protein: CASSQYGGSNYGYTF; CDR3 DNA: TGCGCCAGCAGCCAATACGGGGGATCTAACTATGGCTACACCTTC; V gene: TRBV4-3; clone size: NA; J gene: TRBJ1-2; CDR3 length: 15; D gene: NA
CDR3 protein: CASSYSLEGAYTEAFF; CDR3 DNA: TGTGCCAGCAGTTACTCGCTAGAAGGGGCCTACACTGAAGCTTTCTTT; V gene: TRBV6-5; clone size: NA; J gene: TRBJ1-1; CDR3 length: 16; D gene: NA
CDR3 protein: CASSAQGTGNTIYF; CDR3 DNA: TGTGCCAGCAGCGCACAGGGGACCGGAAACACCATATATTTT; V gene: TRBV28; clone size: NA; J gene: TRBJ1-3; CDR3 length: 14; D gene: TRBD1
CDR3 protein: CASSSQGFKNIQYF; CDR3 DNA: TGTGCCAGCAGTTCCCAGGGCTTCAAAAACATTCAGTACTTC; V gene: TRBV6-1; clone size: NA; J gene: TRBJ2-4; CDR3 length: 14; D gene: NA
CDR3 protein: CASSPAADIQYF; CDR3 DNA: TGTGCCAGCAGTCCCGCAGCGGACATTCAGTACTTC; V gene: TRBV7-9; clone size: NA; J gene: TRBJ2-4; CDR3 length: 12; D gene: NA
CDR3 protein: CASSGEDRGGSPLHF; CDR3 DNA: TGCGCCAGCAGCGGAGAGGACAGGGGTGGGTCACCCCTCCACTTT; V gene: TRBV5-1; clone size: few; J gene: TRBJ1-6; CDR3 length: 15; D gene: TRBD1
CDR3 protein: CASSISGGAIYEQYF; CDR3 DNA: TGTGCCAGTAGTATATCAGGGGGCGCGATCTACGAGCAGTACTTC; V gene: TRBV19; clone size: NA; J gene: TRBJ2-7; CDR3 length: 15; D gene: TRBD1
CDR3 protein: CASSHRVSYEQYF; CDR3 DNA: TGTGCCAGCAGTCACAGGGTCTCCTACGAGCAGTACTTC; V gene: TRBV14; clone size: NA; J gene: TRBJ2-7; CDR3 length: 13; D gene: NA
CDR3 protein: CASSYSGTGSGNTIYF; CDR3 DNA: TGTGCCAGCAGTTACTCGGGGACAGGCTCTGGAAACACCATATATTTT; V gene: TRBV6-5; clone size: NA; J gene: TRBJ1-3; CDR3 length: 16; D gene: TRBD1
CDR3 protein: CASSLELGGCHF; CDR3 DNA: TGTGCCAGCAGCTTAGAACTAGGGGGATGTCACTTC; V gene: TRBV11-2; clone size: NA; J gene: TRBJ2-7; CDR3 length: 12; D gene: NA
CDR3 protein: CASSLLAGEFYNEQFF; CDR3 DNA: TGTGCCAGCAGTCTACTAGCGGGAGAGTTCTACAATGAGCAGTTCTTC; V gene: TRBV27; clone size: once; J gene: TRBJ2-1; CDR3 length: 16; D gene: TRBD2
CDR3 protein: CASSSSGRATYEQYF; CDR3 DNA: TGCGCCAGCAGCTCCAGCGGGAGGGCCACTTACGAGCAGTACTTC; V gene: TRBV4-1; clone size: NA; J gene: TRBJ2-7; CDR3 length: 15; D gene: TRBD2
CDR3 protein: CAGSEMGGVYEQYF; CDR3 DNA: TGTGCCGGCAGTGAAATGGGAGGGGTCTACGAGCAGTACTTC; V gene: TRBV6-1; clone size: NA; J gene: TRBJ2-7; CDR3 length: 14; D gene: TRBD2